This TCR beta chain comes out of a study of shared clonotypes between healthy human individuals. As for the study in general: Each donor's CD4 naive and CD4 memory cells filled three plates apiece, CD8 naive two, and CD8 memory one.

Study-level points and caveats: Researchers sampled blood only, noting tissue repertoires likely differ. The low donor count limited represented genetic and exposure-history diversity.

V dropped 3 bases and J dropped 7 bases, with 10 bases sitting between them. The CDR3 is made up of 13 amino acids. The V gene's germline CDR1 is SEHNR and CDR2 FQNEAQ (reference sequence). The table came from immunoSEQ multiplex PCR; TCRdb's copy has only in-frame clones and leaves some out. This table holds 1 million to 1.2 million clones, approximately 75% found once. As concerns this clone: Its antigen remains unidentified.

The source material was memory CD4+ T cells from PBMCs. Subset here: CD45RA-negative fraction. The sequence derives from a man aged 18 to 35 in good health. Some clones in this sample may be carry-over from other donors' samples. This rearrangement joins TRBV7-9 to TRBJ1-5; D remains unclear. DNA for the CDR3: TGTGCCAGCAGCTTGGGTTTGCACCAGCCCCAGCATTTT. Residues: CASSLGLHQPQHF. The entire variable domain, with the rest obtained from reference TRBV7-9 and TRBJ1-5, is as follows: DTGVSQNPRHKITKRGQNVTFRCDPISEHNRLYWYRQTLGQGPEFLTYFQNEAQLEKSRLLSDRFSAERPKGSFSTLEIQRTEQGDSAMYLCASSLGLHQPQHFGDGTRLSIL.